The entry below describes one T cell receptor (beta chain). The antigen it recognizes is unknown. A read error is likely, as this CDR3 ends without the conserved phenylalanine or tryptophan. The limits of the CDR3 on the DNA are not certain, so only TCRdb's listed CDR3 is given. The germline V gene specifies MNHNS as CDR1 and SASEGT as CDR2. The CDR3 sequence runs 9 residues, both termini included. These data come from a study of shared clonotypes between healthy human individuals (dated by TCRdb to about 2020). About the study as a whole: The cohort included a few men and a couple of women between 18 and 49 years of age. For each donor, CD4 naive and CD4 memory were each given three plates, CD8 naive was given two plates, and CD8 memory was given one plate. Per donor, leukapheresis produced somewhere between about 0.85 and 8.9 billion PBMCs. Blood TCR repertoires of several healthy adults were deeply sequenced to estimate repertoire size and the extent of clonotype sharing between individuals. To increase sequencing depth and limit assay-specific biases, different laboratories used diverse techniques to prepare libraries and sequence TCR repertoires. Broader findings and caveats from the paper: Incomplete sequencing was indicated by rarefaction of sorted-subset datasets, despite the large sequencing depth. Only blood was sampled, and tissue TCR repertoires likely differ from those in blood. Sharing across a handful of donors was observed for 4.5% to 6.5% of naive CD4, over 3% of naive CD8, roughly 2.3% of memory CD4, and roughly 0.4% of memory CD8 clonotypes. Compared with non-shared clonotypes, the clonotypes found in all four sorted-subset donors had higher generation probabilities. Naive subsets generally had larger estimated clonotype richness than memory subsets did. The small number of donors limited the genetic and exposure-history diversity represented. Based on pairwise subsampling, the degree of clonotype sharing among donors was expected to be affected by sequencing depth.

Using the deep immunoSEQ assay, multiplex PCR amplified TCR CDR3 regions from genomic DNA. Extracted genomic DNA from each cell subset was distributed evenly across all wells of several immunoSEQ 96-well plates, and each plate was treated as a replicate. For sorted subsets, roughly 200 ng of genomic DNA, equivalent to roughly 33,000 T cell genomes, went into each replicate PCR. Purified libraries were measured with a Qubit 3.0 fluorometer, size-checked on a Bioanalyzer 2100, and measured again with the KAPA Library Quantification kit. Every immunoSEQ 96-well plate was sequenced on a dedicated single-read 150-cycle Illumina NextSeq 550 flow cell. In the authors' own workflow: Because the immunoSEQ output included only junctional sequences and no quality scores, the filtering could not be the same as the filtering used for full-length reads. Sequences were annotated with PyIR, a Python wrapper for IgBLAST v1.9, using IMGT germline references to assign V/J genes and CDR3. Reads were filtered out if the reads had weak V/J assignments (E-value above 1e-6), no CDR3, stop codons, out-of-frame junctions, or ambiguous translated residues. V3J clonotypes were defined as sequences sharing an identical inferred V gene, J gene, and CDR3 amino acid sequence. Percentage overlap between repertoires was calculated by dividing the number of shared unique clonotypes by the size of the smaller repertoire. RTK rarefaction, the Chao1 estimator, and Recon v2.1 estimates of unobserved clonotypes were used to assess repertoire richness. Generation probabilities were computed with OLGA for all TCRbeta clonotypes obtained by the gDNA method from several donors. The clones in this table, taken by TCRdb from immuneACCESS, are in-frame only. Not every clone is retained; where verified, under half of the shortfall comes from an unresolved V gene, and the cause of the rest is unknown. V and J calls and clone size come straight from that table; D and trimming were deduced from the DNA. This sample has 2 million to 2.5 million clones in its table, and 95% of those were observed once. The ten largest clones capture roughly 0.13% of the sample.

The donors were healthy, HIV-negative adults who had no recently reported acute infections or vaccinations. All donors were Caucasian adults living in Nashville, Tennessee, USA. CD4+ T cells were enriched through magnetic negative selection, after which naive cells were positively selected on CD45RA and the remaining negative fraction served as the memory subset. After blood collection by leukapheresis, PBMCs were isolated using Ficoll-Histopaque density gradient centrifugation and then cryopreserved in the vapor phase of liquid nitrogen. Analytical flow cytometry was used to check the purity and quantity of each magnetically sorted T cell population. From each sorted fraction, genomic DNA was isolated and quantified by UV absorbance on a Nanodrop 2000c.

The sample was naive CD4+ T cells sorted from blood. What the cell subset or site label conveys for this sample: CD45RA+ positively selected. The chain couples TRBV6-1 to TRBJ1-6; TRBD1 is the table's D call, not checked against the DNA. The receptor's source is a man aged 18 to 30 in good health. The CDR3 sequence is CASSDRGKE.